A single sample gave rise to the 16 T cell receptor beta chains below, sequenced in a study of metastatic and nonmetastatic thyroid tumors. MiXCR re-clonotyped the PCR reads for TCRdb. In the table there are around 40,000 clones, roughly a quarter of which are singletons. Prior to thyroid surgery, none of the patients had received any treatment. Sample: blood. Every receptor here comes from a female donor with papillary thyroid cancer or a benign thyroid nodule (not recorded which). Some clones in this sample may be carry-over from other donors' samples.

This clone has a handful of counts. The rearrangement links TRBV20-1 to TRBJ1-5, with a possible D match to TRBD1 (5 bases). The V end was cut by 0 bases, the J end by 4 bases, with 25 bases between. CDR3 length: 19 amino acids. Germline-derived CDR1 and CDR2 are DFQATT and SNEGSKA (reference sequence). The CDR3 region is CSARDLLGRGQGANQPQHF. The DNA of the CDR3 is TGCAGTGCTAGAGATTTGTTAGGACGGGGCCAGGGCGCTAATCAGCCCCAGCATTTT.

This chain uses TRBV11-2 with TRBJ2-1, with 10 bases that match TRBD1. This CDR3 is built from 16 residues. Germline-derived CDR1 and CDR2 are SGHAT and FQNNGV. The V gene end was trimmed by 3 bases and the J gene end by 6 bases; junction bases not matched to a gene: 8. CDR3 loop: CASSLPGTGVTNEQFF. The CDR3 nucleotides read TGTGCCAGCAGCTTGCCCGGGACAGGGGTAACCAATGAGCAGTTCTTC.

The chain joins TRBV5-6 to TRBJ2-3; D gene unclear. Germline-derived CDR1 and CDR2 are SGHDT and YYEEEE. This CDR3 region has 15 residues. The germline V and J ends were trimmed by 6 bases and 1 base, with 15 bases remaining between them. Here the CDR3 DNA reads TGTGCCAGCATATGTGGGATCCTAGGCACAGATACGCAGTATTTT. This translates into CASICGILGTDTQYF.

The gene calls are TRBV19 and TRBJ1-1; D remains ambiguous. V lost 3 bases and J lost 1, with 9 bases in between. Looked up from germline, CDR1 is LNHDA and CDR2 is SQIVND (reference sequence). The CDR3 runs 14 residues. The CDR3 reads CASSIYGRNTEAFF. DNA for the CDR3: TGTGCCAGTAGTATCTACGGCAGGAACACTGAAGCTTTCTTT. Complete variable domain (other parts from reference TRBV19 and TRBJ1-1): DGGITQSPKYLFRKEGQNVTLSCEQNLNHDAMYWYRQDPGQGLRLIYYSQIVNDFQKGDIAEGYSVSREKKESFPLTVTSAQKNPTAFYLCASSIYGRNTEAFFGQGTRLTVV.

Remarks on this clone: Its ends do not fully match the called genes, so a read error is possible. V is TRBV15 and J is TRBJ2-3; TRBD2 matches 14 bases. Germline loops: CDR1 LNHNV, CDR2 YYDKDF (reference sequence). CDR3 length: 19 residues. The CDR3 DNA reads TGTGCCACCAGCTCCCGATCGGGACTAGCGGGGGCTAGCACAGGTACGCAGTATTTT. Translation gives CATSSRSGLAGASTGTQYF.

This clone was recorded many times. The CDR3 reads CASSLVSGAFNEQFF. As DNA, the CDR3 is TGTGCCAGCAGCTTGGTCTCAGGGGCGTTCAATGAGCAGTTCTTC. This chain links TRBV5-6 with TRBJ2-1, with D perhaps matching TRBD1 (6 bases). V lost 0 bases and J 6 bases, leaving 13 bases between the germline ends. Looked up from germline, CDR1 is SGHDT and CDR2 is YYEEEE. The CDR3 has 15 residues.

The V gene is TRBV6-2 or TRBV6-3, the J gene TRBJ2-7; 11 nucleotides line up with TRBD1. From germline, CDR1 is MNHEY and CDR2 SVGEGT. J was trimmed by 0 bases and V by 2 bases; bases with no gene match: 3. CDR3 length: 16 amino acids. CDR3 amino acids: CASSYRDRGDSYEQYF. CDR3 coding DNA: TGTGCCAGCAGTTACCGGGACAGGGGGGACTCCTACGAGCAGTACTTC.

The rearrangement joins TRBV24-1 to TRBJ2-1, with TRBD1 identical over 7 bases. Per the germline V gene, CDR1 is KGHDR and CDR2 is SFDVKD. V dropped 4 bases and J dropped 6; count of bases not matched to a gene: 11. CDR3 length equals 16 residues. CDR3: CATSDRRTGRANEQFF. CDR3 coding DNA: TGTGCCACCAGTGACCGCCGGACAGGAAGGGCCAATGAGCAGTTCTTC.

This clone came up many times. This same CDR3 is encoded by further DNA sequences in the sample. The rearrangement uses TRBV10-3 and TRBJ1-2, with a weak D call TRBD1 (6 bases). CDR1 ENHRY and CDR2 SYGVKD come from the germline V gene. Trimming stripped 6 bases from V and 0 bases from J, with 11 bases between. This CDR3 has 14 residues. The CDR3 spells CAIRDSPSNYGYTF. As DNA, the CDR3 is TGTGCCATCAGGGACAGTCCTTCTAACTATGGCTACACCTTC.

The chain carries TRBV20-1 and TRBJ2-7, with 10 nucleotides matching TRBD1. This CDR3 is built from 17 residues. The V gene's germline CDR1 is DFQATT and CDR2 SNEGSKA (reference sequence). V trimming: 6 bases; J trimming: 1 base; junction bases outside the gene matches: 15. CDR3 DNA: TGCAGTGCACGCACCGGGACAGGGGTGTTGAGGTCCTACGAGCAGTACTTC. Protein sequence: CSARTGTGVLRSYEQYF.

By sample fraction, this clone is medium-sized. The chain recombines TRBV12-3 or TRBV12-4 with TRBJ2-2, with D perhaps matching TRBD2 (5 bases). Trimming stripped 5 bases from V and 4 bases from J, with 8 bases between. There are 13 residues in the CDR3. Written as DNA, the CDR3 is TGTGCCAGCAGTCCCACTAGCACCGGGGAGCTGTTTTTT. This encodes CASSPTSTGELFF.

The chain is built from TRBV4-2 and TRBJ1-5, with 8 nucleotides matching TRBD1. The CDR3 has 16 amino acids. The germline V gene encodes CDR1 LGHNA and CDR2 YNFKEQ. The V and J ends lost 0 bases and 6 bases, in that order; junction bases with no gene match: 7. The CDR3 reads CASSQDQGQAGQPQHF. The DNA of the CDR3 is TGTGCCAGCAGCCAAGATCAGGGACAGGCCGGTCAGCCCCAGCATTTT.

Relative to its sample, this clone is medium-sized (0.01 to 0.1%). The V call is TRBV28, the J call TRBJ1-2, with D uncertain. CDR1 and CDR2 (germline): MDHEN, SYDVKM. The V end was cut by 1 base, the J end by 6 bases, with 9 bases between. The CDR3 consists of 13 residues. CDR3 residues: CASSLLGIHGYTF. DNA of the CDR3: TGTGCCAGCAGTTTATTAGGGATCCATGGCTACACCTTC.

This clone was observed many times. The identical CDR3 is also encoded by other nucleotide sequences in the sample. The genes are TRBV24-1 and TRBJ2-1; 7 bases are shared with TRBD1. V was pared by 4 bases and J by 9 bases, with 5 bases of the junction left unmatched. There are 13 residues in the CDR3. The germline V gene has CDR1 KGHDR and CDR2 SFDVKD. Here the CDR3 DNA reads TGTGCCACCAGTGAGTACTCAGGGGGTGAGCAGTTCTTC. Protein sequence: CATSEYSGGEQFF.

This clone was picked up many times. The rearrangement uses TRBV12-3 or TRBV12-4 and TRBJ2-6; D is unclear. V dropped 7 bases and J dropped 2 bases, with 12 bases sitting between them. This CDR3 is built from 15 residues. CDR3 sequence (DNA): TGTGCCAGCACACGGTCAGAAACTGGGGCCAACGTCCTGACTTTC. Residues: CASTRSETGANVLTF.

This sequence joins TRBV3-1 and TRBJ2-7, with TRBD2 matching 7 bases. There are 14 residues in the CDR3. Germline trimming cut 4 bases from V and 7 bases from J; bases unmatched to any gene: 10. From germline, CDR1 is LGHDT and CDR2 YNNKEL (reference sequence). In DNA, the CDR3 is TGTGCCAGCAGCCCCGGGACTACAGTAGATGAGCAGTACTTC. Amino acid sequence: CASSPGTTVDEQYF.